This TCR beta chain was identified in a study of blood T cell repertoires in COVID-19. The overall study: Donors in the United States, Italy and Spain gave samples during acute or convalescent COVID-19.

In the authors' workflow: Cell counts per sample came from amplifying reference gene primers. TCRdb's table, derived via immunoSEQ multiplex PCR, lists solely in-frame clones and lacks some. V and J calls and clone size are those listed in that table; D and trimming were worked out from the DNA. Of 200,000 to 250,000 clones listed, 82% were seen once; the top ten hold approximately 3.6%. Germline values: CDR1 ENHRY, CDR2 SYGVKD. CDR3 size: 16 residues. The V and J ends lost 6 bases and 6 bases, in that order; junction bases with no gene match: 10. Residents of about two dozen US areas, aged roughly 18 to 89 years, made up the participants. Before being deemed recovered, Cohort 3 donors had two negative PCRs, clearance, or symptom resolution.

The J gene is TRBJ2-2, the V gene TRBV10-3, with 10 bases fitting TRBD2. The sequencing sample was made of PBMCs or T cells enriched from blood (not recorded which). The source is an older woman who had recovered from COVID-19. The CDR3 reads CAISFSSSGSPGELFF. CDR3 DNA: TGTGCCATCAGCTTCAGTTCTAGCGGGAGCCCCGGGGAGCTGTTTTTT.